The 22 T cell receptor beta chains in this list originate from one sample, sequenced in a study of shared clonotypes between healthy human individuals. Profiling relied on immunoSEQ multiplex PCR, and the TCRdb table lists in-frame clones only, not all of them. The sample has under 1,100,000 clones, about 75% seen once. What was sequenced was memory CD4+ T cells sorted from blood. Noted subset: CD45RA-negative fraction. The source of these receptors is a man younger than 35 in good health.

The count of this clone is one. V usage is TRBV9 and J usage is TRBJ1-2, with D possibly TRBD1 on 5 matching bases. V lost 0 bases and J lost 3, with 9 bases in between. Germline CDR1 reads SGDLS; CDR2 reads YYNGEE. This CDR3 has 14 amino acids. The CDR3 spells CASSVDGGYYGYTF. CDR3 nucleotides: TGTGCCAGCAGCGTAGATGGGGGATACTATGGCTACACCTTC.

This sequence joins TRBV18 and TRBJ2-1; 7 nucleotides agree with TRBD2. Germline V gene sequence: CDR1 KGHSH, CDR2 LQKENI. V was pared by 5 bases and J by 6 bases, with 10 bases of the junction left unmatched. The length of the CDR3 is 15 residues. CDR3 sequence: CASSAGLGGSNEQFF. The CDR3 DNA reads TGTGCCAGCTCAGCAGGACTAGGTGGAAGCAATGAGCAGTTCTTC.

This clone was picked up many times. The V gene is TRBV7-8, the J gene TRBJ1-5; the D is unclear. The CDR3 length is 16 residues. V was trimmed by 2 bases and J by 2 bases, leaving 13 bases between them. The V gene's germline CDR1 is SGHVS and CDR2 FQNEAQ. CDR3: CASSLLSNFGNQPQHF. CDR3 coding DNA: TGTGCCAGCAGCTTACTTTCCAATTTCGGCAATCAGCCCCAGCATTTT. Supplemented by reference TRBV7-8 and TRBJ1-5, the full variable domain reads GAGVSQSPRYKVAKRGQDVALRCDPISGHVSLFWYQQALGQGPEFLTYFQNEAQLDKSGLPSDRFFAERPEGSVSTLKIQRTQQEDSAVYLCASSLLSNFGNQPQHFGDGTRLSIL.

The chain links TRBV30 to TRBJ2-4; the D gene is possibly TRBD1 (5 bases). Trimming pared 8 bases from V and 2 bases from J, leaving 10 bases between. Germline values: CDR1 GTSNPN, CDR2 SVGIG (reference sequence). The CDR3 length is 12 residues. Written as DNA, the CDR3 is TGTGCCCAACAGGCGTCCAAAAACATTCAGTACTTC. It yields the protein CAQQASKNIQYF.

The CDR3 protein is CAWSYRAYEQYF. The CDR3 DNA is TGTGCCTGGAGTTACAGGGCTTACGAGCAGTACTTC. This chain uses TRBV30 with TRBJ2-7; D is perhaps TRBD1 (6 bases). V was pared by 2 bases and J by 4 bases, with 9 bases between. Germline V gene data show CDR1 as GTSNPN and CDR2 as SVGIG (reference sequence). This CDR3 comprises 12 residues. Supplemented by reference TRBV30 and TRBJ2-7, the full variable domain reads SQTIHQWPATLVQPVGSPLSLECTVEGTSNPNLYWYRQAAGRGLQLLFYSVGIGQISSEVPQNLSASRPQDRQFILSSKKLLLSDSGFYLCAWSYRAYEQYFGPGTRLTVT.

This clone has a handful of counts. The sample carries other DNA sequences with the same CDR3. The CDR3 region is CASSPGTGYGYTF. CDR3 coding DNA: TGTGCCAGCAGCCCCGGGACGGGCTATGGCTACACCTTC. This chain uses TRBV6-6 with TRBJ1-2; a weak D match, TRBD1 (5 bases). V was shortened by 6 bases and J by 4 bases, with 12 bases between the two germline ends. CDR3 length: 13 amino acids. Germline-derived CDR1 and CDR2 are MNHNY and SVGAGI (reference sequence).

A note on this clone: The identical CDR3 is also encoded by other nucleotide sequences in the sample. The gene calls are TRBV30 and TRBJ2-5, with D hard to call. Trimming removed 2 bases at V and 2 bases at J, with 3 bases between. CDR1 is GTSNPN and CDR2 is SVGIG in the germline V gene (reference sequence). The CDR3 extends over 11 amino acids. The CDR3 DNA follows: TGTGCCTGGAGTTCTCAAGAGACCCAGTACTTC. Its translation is CAWSSQETQYF.

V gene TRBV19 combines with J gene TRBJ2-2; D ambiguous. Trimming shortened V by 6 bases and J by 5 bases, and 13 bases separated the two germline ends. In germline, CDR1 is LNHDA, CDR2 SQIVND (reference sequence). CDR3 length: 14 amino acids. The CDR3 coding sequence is TGTGCCAGTAGGGGCCTAGTGGGGACCGGGGAGCTGTTTTTT. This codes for CASRGLVGTGELFF. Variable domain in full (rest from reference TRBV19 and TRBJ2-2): DGGITQSPKYLFRKEGQNVTLSCEQNLNHDAMYWYRQDPGQGLRLIYYSQIVNDFQKGDIAEGYSVSREKKESFPLTVTSAQKNPTAFYLCASRGLVGTGELFFGEGSRLTVL.

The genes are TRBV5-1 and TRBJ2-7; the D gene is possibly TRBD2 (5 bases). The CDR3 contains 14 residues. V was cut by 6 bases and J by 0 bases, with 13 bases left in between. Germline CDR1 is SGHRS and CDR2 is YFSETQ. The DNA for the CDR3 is TGCGCCAGCAATGACCGGGATTCCTCCTACGAGCAGTACTTC. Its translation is CASNDRDSSYEQYF.

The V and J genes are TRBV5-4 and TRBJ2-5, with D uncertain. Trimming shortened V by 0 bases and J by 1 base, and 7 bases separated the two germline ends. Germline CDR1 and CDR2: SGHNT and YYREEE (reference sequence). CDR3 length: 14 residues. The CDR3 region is CASSLGTVQETQYF. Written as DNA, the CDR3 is TGTGCCAGCAGCTTGGGCACTGTCCAAGAGACCCAGTACTTC.

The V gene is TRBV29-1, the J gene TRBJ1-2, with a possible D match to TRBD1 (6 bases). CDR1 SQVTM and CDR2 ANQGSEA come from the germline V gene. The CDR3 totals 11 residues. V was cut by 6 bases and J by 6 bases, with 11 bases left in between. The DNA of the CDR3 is TGCAGCGTCAACAGGGTAAATGGCTACACCTTC. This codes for CSVNRVNGYTF.

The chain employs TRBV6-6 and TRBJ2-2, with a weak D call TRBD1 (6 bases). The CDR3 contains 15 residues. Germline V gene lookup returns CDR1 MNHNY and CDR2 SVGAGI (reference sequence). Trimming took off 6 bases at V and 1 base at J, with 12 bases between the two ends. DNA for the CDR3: TGTGCCAGCAGCAAAAGAGGGGGGAACACCGGGGAGCTGTTTTTT. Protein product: CASSKRGGNTGELFF.

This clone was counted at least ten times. CDR3: CASSGSPRGVSEAFF. CDR3 DNA: TGTGCCAGCAGTGGGTCTCCGAGGGGGGTGAGTGAAGCTTTCTTT. The chain joins TRBV25-1 to TRBJ1-1, with TRBD1 as a possible D gene (6 bases). The V gene's germline CDR1 is MGHDK and CDR2 SYGVNS. Trimming took 4 bases from V and 7 from J, leaving 19 bases between them. This CDR3 has 15 residues.

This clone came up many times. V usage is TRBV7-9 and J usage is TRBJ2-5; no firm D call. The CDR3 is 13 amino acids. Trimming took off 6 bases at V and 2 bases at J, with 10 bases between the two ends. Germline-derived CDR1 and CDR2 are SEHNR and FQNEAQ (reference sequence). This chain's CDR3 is CASRFGSQETQYF. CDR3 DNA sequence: TGTGCCAGCAGATTTGGGTCTCAAGAGACCCAGTACTTC.

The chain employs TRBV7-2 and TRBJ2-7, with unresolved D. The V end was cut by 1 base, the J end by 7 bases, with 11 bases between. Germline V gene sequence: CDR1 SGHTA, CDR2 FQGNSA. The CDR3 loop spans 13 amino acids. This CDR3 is CASSLGLRPEQYF. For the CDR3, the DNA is TGTGCCAGCAGCTTAGGCCTTAGGCCGGAGCAGTACTTC.

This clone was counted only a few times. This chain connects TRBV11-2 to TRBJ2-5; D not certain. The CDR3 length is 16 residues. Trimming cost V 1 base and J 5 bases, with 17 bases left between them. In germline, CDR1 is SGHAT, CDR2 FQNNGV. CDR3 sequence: CASSLGTVKLGETQYF. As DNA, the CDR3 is TGTGCCAGCAGCTTAGGTACAGTGAAGCTAGGGGAGACCCAGTACTTC.

CDR3 region: CATTSTGATNEKLFF. The DNA of the CDR3 is TGTGCCACAACCTCGACGGGGGCAACTAATGAAAAACTGTTTTTT. The V call is TRBV30, the J call TRBJ1-4; TRBD1 is a possible D gene (5 bases). CDR1 and CDR2 (germline): GTSNPN, SVGIG (reference sequence). The V end lost 8 bases, the J end lost 0 bases, and 16 bases lay between the germline ends. The length of the CDR3 is 15 residues.

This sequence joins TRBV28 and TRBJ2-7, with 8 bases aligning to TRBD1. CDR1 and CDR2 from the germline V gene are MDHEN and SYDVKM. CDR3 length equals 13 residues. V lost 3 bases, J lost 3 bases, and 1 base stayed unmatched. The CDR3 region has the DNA TGTGCCAGCAGTTTGGGACAGGTCTACGAGCAGTACTTC. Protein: CASSLGQVYEQYF.

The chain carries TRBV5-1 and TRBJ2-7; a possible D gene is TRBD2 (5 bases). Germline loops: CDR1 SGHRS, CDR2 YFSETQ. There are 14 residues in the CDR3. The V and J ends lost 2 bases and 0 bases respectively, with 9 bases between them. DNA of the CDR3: TGCGCCAGCAGCTTACAGACTACCTCCTACGAGCAGTACTTC. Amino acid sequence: CASSLQTTSYEQYF.

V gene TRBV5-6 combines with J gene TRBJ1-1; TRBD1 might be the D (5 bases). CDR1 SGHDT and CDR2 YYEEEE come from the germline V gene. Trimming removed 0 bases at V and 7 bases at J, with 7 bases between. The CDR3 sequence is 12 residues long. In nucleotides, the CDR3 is TGTGCCAGCAGCTTGGTGCAGGGTGAAGCTTTCTTT. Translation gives CASSLVQGEAFF. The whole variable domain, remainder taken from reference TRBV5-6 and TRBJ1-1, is DAGVTQSPTHLIKTRGQQVTLRCSPKSGHDTVSWYQQALGQGPQFIFQYYEEEERQRGNFPDRFSGHQFPNYSSELNVNALLLGDSALYLCASSLVQGEAFFGQGTRLTVV.

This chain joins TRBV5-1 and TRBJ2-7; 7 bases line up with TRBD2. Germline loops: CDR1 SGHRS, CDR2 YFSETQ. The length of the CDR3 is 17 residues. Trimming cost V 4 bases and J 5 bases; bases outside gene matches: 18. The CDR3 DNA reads TGCGCCAGCAGCCCGGGCGCGGGAGCGGTAGGGCTAGACGAGCAGTACTTC. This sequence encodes CASSPGAGAVGLDEQYF. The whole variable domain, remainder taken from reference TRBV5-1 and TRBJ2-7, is KAGVTQTPRYLIKTRGQQVTLSCSPISGHRSVSWYQQTPGQGLQFLFEYFSETQRNKGNFPGRFSGRQFSNSRSEMNVSTLELGDSALYLCASSPGAGAVGLDEQYFGPGTRLTVT.

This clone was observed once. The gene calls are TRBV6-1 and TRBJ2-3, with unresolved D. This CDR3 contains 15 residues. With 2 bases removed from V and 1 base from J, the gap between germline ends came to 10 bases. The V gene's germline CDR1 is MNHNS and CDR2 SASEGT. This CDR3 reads CASSESRRGTDTQYF. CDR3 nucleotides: TGTGCCAGCAGTGAATCCAGAAGGGGCACAGATACGCAGTATTTT.